The 5 T cell receptor beta chains in this list originate from one sample, sequenced in a study of OX40 agonist ivuxolimab in advanced cancers. The protocol was immunoSEQ multiplex PCR, while the TCRdb copy is restricted to in-frame clones and leaves out a portion. The sample contains about 110,000 clones, around nine tenths of which appear only once. Source: CD4+ or CD8+ T cells sorted from blood, taken in a trial of the OX40 agonist ivuxolimab. These receptors were obtained from an adult with an advanced solid tumor such as melanoma, head and neck, liver or kidney cancer.

The chain carries TRBV10-1 and TRBJ2-7; 9 nucleotides line up with TRBD1. Trimming cost V 7 bases and J 5 bases; bases outside gene matches: 9. Germline V gene data show CDR1 as WNHNN and CDR2 as SYGVQD (reference sequence). The CDR3 consists of 14 residues. The CDR3 sequence is CASKHRDRAHEQYF. The CDR3 coding sequence is TGCGCCAGCAAACACCGGGACAGGGCCCACGAGCAGTACTTC.

This clone has just a few counts. The chain links TRBV7-2 to TRBJ2-5, with D possibly called TRBD1 or TRBD2 (5 bases each). Germline assignment: CDR1 SGHTA and CDR2 FQGNSA. The CDR3 sequence is 13 residues long. V lost 0 bases, J lost 4 bases, and 6 bases lay in between. The CDR3 spells CASSLARGETQYF. The CDR3 coding sequence is TGTGCCAGCAGCTTAGCGAGGGGAGAGACCCAGTACTTC.

This clone was recorded a few times. This chain joins TRBV4-1 and TRBJ2-1; TRBD1 agrees at 8 bases. Unmatched junction bases numbered 4, after V lost 5 bases and J lost 1 base. CDR3 length: 15 amino acids. Looked up from germline, CDR1 is MGHRA and CDR2 is YSYEKL. Written as DNA, the CDR3 is TGCGCCAGCAGCGTGGGACAGGCTTCCTACAATGAGCAGTTCTTC. This codes for CASSVGQASYNEQFF.

The chain has TRBV19 and TRBJ1-1; tentative D call: TRBD1 (6 bases). CDR3 size: 14 residues. The V end lost 6 bases, the J end lost 2 bases, and 13 bases lay between the germline ends. The germline gives CDR1 LNHDA, CDR2 SQIVND (reference sequence). The CDR3 nucleotides are TGTGCCAGTAGGCAGGACAGCGCCAACACTGAAGCTTTCTTT. Translated: CASRQDSANTEAFF.

The chain employs TRBV27 and TRBJ1-1; D may be TRBD1 (5 bases). Germline CDR1 reads MNHEY; CDR2 reads SMNVEV (reference sequence). Deletions cut 3 bases from V and 5 bases from J, with 13 bases between. This CDR3 is 14 amino acids long. CDR3 in amino acids: CASSLEYRGTEAFF. In DNA, the CDR3 is TGTGCCAGCAGTTTGGAGTACCGGGGGACTGAAGCTTTCTTT.